These 5 T cell receptor beta chains share one sample of origin, sequenced in a study of preoperative IRX-2 immunotherapy in early breast cancer. TCRdb's copy holds only in-frame clones and misses some; the assay was immunoSEQ multiplex PCR. The sample lists almost 35,000 clones; 90% to 95% were seen once. Regarding treatment: preoperative locoregional IRX-2 cytokine immunotherapy. Collection of the sample occurred from a patient treated with IRX-2 immunotherapy. Receptors were obtained from a human donor with breast cancer.

This clone is classed as medium-sized. The chain has TRBV28 and TRBJ1-1; D perhaps matches TRBD1 (5 bases). CDR1 MDHEN and CDR2 SYDVKM come from the germline V gene. V lost 4 bases and J 11 bases, leaving 14 bases between the germline ends. This CDR3 comprises 12 residues. The CDR3, as DNA: TGTGCCAGCAGTTATGCGGGGGTAGGCGCTTTCTTT. Translating it yields CASSYAGVGAFF.

This clone came up once. The chain is built from TRBV30 and TRBJ2-2; the match to TRBD2 covers 12 bases. V lost 2 bases and J lost 7; bases outside the gene matches: 5. The length of the CDR3 is 15 residues. The germline V gene encodes CDR1 GTSNPN and CDR2 SVGIG (reference sequence). CDR3 loop: CAWSQTSGSHGELFF. CDR3 DNA sequence: TGTGCCTGGAGTCAGACTAGCGGGAGTCACGGGGAGCTGTTTTTT.

The rearrangement uses TRBV6-4 and TRBJ2-2; 7 positions match TRBD2. Germline CDR1 reads MRHNA; CDR2 reads SNTAGT. V lost 8 bases, J lost 4 bases, and 10 bases stayed unmatched. The CDR3 is made up of 15 amino acids. The CDR3 here is CASRSYGGSTGELFF. The CDR3 DNA reads TGTGCCAGCCGCAGTTACGGGGGGAGCACCGGGGAGCTGTTTTTT.

This chain joins TRBV7-6 and TRBJ2-1, with TRBD2 identical over 9 bases. The CDR3 runs 15 residues. Germline V gives CDR1 SGHVS, CDR2 FNYEAQ. After removal of 3 bases from V and 6 bases from J, the junction contained 6 bases not matched to a gene. The CDR3 reads CASSFFLAGSNEQFF. For the CDR3, the DNA is TGTGCCAGCAGCTTTTTCCTAGCGGGGAGCAATGAGCAGTTCTTC.

CDR3 loop: CASSLRVPNTEAFF. The CDR3 DNA follows: TGTGCCAGCAGCCTGCGGGTCCCGAACACTGAAGCTTTCTTT. This chain uses TRBV7-9 with TRBJ1-1, with D hard to call. The germline V gene has CDR1 SEHNR and CDR2 FQNEAQ (reference sequence). The CDR3 length is 14 residues. With 5 bases removed from V and 1 base from J, the gap between germline ends came to 11 bases.